This T cell receptor beta chain was recorded in a study of T cells in localized non-small cell lung cancer. Study-level points and caveats: Across samples, adjacent lung featured a median around 57 of the top 100 tumor clones. Higher blood T cell density tracked longer overall survival.

Concerning this clone: Its antigen is still unknown.

Repertoires were generated with immunoSEQ multiplex PCR, while TCRdb's copy carries only in-frame clones and drops some. The profile shows 78,000 or so clones, about four fifths of them singletons. Trimming pared 3 bases from V and 8 bases from J, leaving 10 bases between. CDR1 is SEHNR and CDR2 is FQNEAQ in the germline V gene (reference sequence). The CDR3 runs 13 residues. The J gene is TRBJ1-4, the V gene TRBV7-9; D is possibly TRBD1 (5 bases). The sequence derives from a man between 40 and 69 years old with stage I lung adenocarcinoma. This specimen consisted of peripheral blood, obtained before any cancer treatment. The CDR3 region has the DNA TGTGCCAGCAGCTTCCCAGGGATGGAAAAACTGTTTTTT. Translation: CASSFPGMEKLFF. Full variable domain (rest looked up from reference TRBV7-9 and TRBJ1-4): DTGVSQNPRHKITKRGQNVTFRCDPISEHNRLYWYRQTLGQGPEFLTYFQNEAQLEKSRLLSDRFSAERPKGSFSTLEIQRTEQGDSAMYLCASSFPGMEKLFFGSGTQLSVL.